These 7 T cell receptor beta chains share one sample of origin, sequenced in a study of blood T cell repertoires in COVID-19. Method: immunoSEQ multiplex PCR; TCRdb's copy keeps in-frame clones and lacks some. Of 70,000 to 90,000 clones in the sample, about 74% were seen once. Sequenced material: peripheral blood. The receptor set was obtained from a human donor with acute or convalescent COVID-19. The donor label of this sample is uncertain.

This CDR3 reads CASSFRTSGRPSYEQYF. The CDR3 DNA is TGTGCCAGCAGCTTCCGGACTAGCGGGAGACCCTCCTACGAGCAGTACTTC. The V and J genes are TRBV7-2 and TRBJ2-7; 13 nucleotides align to TRBD2. V trimming: 3 bases; J trimming: 0 bases; junction bases outside the gene matches: 5. Germline CDR1 and CDR2: SGHTA and FQGNSA. This CDR3 contains 17 residues.

The rearrangement links TRBV25-1 to TRBJ1-6, with a possible D match to TRBD1 (6 bases). The ends were cut back, 10 bases at V and 10 bases at J, with 29 bases in the middle. CDR1 is MGHDK and CDR2 is SYGVNS in the germline V gene. This CDR3 spans 17 amino acids. Written as DNA, the CDR3 is TGTGCCATCCAGATCCCCTTAATCCGGGACATGGACTCACCCCTCCACTTT. Its translation: CAIQIPLIRDMDSPLHF. The whole variable domain, remainder taken from reference TRBV25-1 and TRBJ1-6, is EADIYQTPRYLVIGTGKKITLECSQTMGHDKMYWYQQDPGMELHLIHYSYGVNSTEKGDLSSESTVSRIRTEHFPLTLESARPSHTSQYLCAIQIPLIRDMDSPLHFGNGTRLTVT.

The chain employs TRBV7-3 and TRBJ2-1; TRBD1 matches 7 bases. CDR1 is SGHTA and CDR2 is FQGTGA in the germline V gene. V gave up 4 bases and J gave up 8 bases; unmatched junction bases: 8. This CDR3 spans 14 amino acids. The chain's CDR3 is CASSYLGQLDEQFF. The CDR3, as DNA: TGTGCCAGCAGCTATTTGGGACAGTTGGATGAGCAGTTCTTC.

This clone appeared once. The gene calls are TRBV15 and TRBJ2-1; no reliable D call. V was shortened by 3 bases and J by 0 bases, with 6 bases between the two germline ends. The germline gives CDR1 LNHNV, CDR2 YYDKDF (reference sequence). The CDR3 extends over 14 amino acids. The CDR3 DNA is TGTGCCACCAGCAGGAGTCGCTCCTACAATGAGCAGTTCTTC. As protein: CATSRSRSYNEQFF.

The chain uses TRBV28 and TRBJ1-2; 9 positions match TRBD1. The length of the CDR3 is 13 residues. Unmatched junction bases numbered 6, after V lost 10 bases and J lost 3 bases. Germline V lookup: CDR1 MDHEN, CDR2 SYDVKM. Here the CDR3 reads CATGDRVDYGYTF. The CDR3 coding sequence is TGTGCCACCGGGGACAGGGTGGACTATGGCTACACCTTC.

This clone was detected only a few times. V and J are TRBV6-6 and TRBJ2-7, with D perhaps TRBD2 (6 bases). The CDR3 sequence is 14 residues long. The V and J ends lost 4 bases and 6 bases respectively, with 16 bases between them. The germline CDR1 and CDR2 sequences are MNHNY and SVGAGI (reference sequence). This CDR3 is CASSFGGVLGEQYV. For the CDR3, the DNA is TGTGCCAGCAGTTTCGGGGGAGTCCTAGGCGAGCAGTACGTC.

The chain links TRBV5-1 to TRBJ1-2; the D is unclear. Germline loops: CDR1 SGHRS, CDR2 YFSETQ. The CDR3 sequence is 13 residues long. Trimming cost V 0 bases and J 1 base, with 4 bases left between them. The CDR3 nucleotides read TGCGCCAGCAGCTTGGCCAATAACTATGGCTACACCTTC. Translating it yields CASSLANNYGYTF.